These T cell receptor beta chains were read from a single sample in a study of CD8 T cells in Susac syndrome. TCRdb called the immunoSEQ multiplex PCR reads again in MiXCR, with one record for every CDR3 protein. The sample carries around 180,000 distinct CDR3 sequences, 93% recorded once. The sample consisted of CD4+ T cells from PBMCs. These receptors all come from a human donor with multiple sclerosis. CDR3s include the opening cysteine and the closing phenylalanine or tryptophan. D genes are given only for firm matches. Clone size is shown for a subset of rows, as once, few, many or a class of expanded clone.

>TRBD2|TRBJ2-3|TRBV20-1|-
CSVRDYFTDTQYF
TGCAGTGTACGGGACTACTTCACAGATACGCAGTATTTT
>-|TRBJ1-5|TRBV7-8|-
CASSLELNQPQHF
TGTGCCAGCAGCTTAGAGCTCAATCAGCCCCAGCATTTT
>-|TRBJ2-2|TRBV5-4|-
CASSRLAGELFF
TGTGCCAGCAGCCGTCTCGCCGGGGAGCTGTTTTTT
>TRBD1|TRBJ2-7|TRBV28|-
CASRPPGGPHYEQYF
TGTGCCAGCAGACCCCCAGGGGGCCCCCACTACGAGCAGTACTTC
>-|TRBJ2-7|TRBV7-2|-
CASSLGQGLPYEQYF
TGTGCCAGCAGCTTAGGGCAGGGGCTGCCCTACGAGCAGTACTTC
>-|TRBJ2-2|TRBV18|-
CASSPWAPANTGELFF
TGTGCCAGCTCACCATGGGCTCCTGCTAACACCGGGGAGCTGTTTTTT
>TRBD2|TRBJ2-3|TRBV5-4|few
CASSSPSGGSTDTQYF
TGTGCCAGCAGCTCCCCTAGCGGAGGAAGCACAGATACGCAGTATTTT
>TRBD1|TRBJ2-7|TRBV3-1|-
CASSQWGQGYEQYF
TGTGCCAGCAGCCAATGGGGACAGGGGTACGAGCAGTACTTC
>-|TRBJ2-5|TRBV11-2|-
CASSPRFQETQYF
TGTGCCAGCAGCCCTCGATTCCAAGAGACCCAGTACTTC
>TRBD2|TRBJ2-7|TRBV7-2|-
CASSIAGLLYEQYF
TGTGCCAGCAGCATAGCGGGACTCCTCTACGAGCAGTACTTC
>-|TRBJ1-5|TRBV4-2|-
CASSQEWVGNQPQHF
TGTGCCAGCAGCCAAGAGTGGGTTGGCAATCAGCCCCAGCATTTT
>TRBD1|TRBJ2-7|TRBV29-1|-
CSAAGTGGGEQYF
TGCAGCGCCGCCGGGACAGGGGGAGGTGAGCAGTACTTC
>TRBD1|TRBJ2-4|TRBV28|-
CASSQGAPKNIQYF
TGTGCCAGCAGTCAGGGGGCGCCCAAAAACATTCAGTACTTC
>-|TRBJ1-2|TRBV3-1|-
CASSQDVTARGYTF
TGTGCCAGCAGCCAAGATGTAACAGCCCGGGGCTACACCTTC
>TRBD1|TRBJ2-1|TRBV7-2|-
CASSLVWDSSYNEQFF
TGTGCCAGCAGCTTAGTGTGGGACAGCTCCTACAATGAGCAGTTCTTC
>-|TRBJ1-5|TRBV12-3/TRBV12-4|-
CASSPTSHQPQHF
TGTGCCAGCAGTCCCACGTCCCATCAGCCCCAGCATTTT
>-|TRBJ2-2|TRBV20-1|-
CSADSGNTGELFF
TGCAGTGCCGACTCTGGGAACACCGGGGAGCTGTTTTTT
>TRBD2|TRBJ2-2|TRBV27|-
CASSSLAGVTGELFF
TGTGCCAGCAGTTCTCTAGCGGGAGTCACCGGGGAGCTGTTTTTT
>TRBD1|TRBJ1-2|TRBV6-6|-
CASRVQGADGYTF
TGTGCCAGCAGAGTACAGGGGGCTGATGGCTACACCTTC
>-|TRBJ2-1|TRBV5-1|-
CASSLARTSSNEQFF
TGCGCCAGCAGCTTGGCCCGAACGTCTAGCAATGAGCAGTTCTTC
>TRBD2|TRBJ2-3|TRBV4-2|once
CASSQTLGGTNTQYF
TGTGCCAGCAGCCAGACGCTCGGGGGGACGAATACGCAGTATTTT
>-|TRBJ1-2|TRBV12-3/TRBV12-4|-
CASSPPGTAGADTF
TGTGCCAGCAGTCCTCCCGGGACCGCGGGGGCGGACACCTTC
>TRBD1|TRBJ2-7|TRBV27|-
CASSRPGQERYEQYF
TGTGCCAGCAGTCGACCGGGACAGGAGAGGTACGAGCAGTACTTC
>TRBD2|TRBJ2-2|TRBV2|once
CASTHLSGRGTDGELFF
TGTGCCAGCACACACCTAAGTGGGAGGGGCACGGACGGGGAGCTGTTTTTT
>TRBD1|TRBJ2-5|TRBV11-2|-
CASSTGQGTETQYF
TGTGCCAGCAGCACCGGACAGGGGACGGAGACCCAGTACTTC
>-|TRBJ2-7|TRBV9|once
CASRGNEQYF
TGTGCCAGCAGGGGAAACGAGCAGTACTTC
>-|TRBJ2-3|TRBV9|-
CASSVGPTDTQYF
TGTGCCAGCAGCGTAGGGCCCACAGATACGCAGTATTTT
>-|TRBJ1-1|TRBV9|-
CASSPLLGNTEAFF
TGTGCCAGCAGCCCCCTGTTAGGTAACACTGAAGCTTTCTTT
>-|TRBJ1-2|TRBV19|-
CASTRRGDYGYTF
TGTGCCAGTACCCGGAGAGGGGACTATGGCTACACCTTC
>-|TRBJ1-3|TRBV30|-
CAWSVLNSYSGNTIYF
TGTGCCTGGAGTGTACTAAACTCTTACTCTGGAAACACCATATATTTT
>-|TRBJ1-5|TRBV20-1|-
CSVRRGEGNQPQHF
TGCAGTGTTAGACGGGGGGAAGGCAATCAGCCCCAGCATTTT
>-|TRBJ1-2|TRBV24-1|-
CATSDYAFSYTF
TGTGCCACCAGTGATTACGCATTCAGCTACACCTTC
>TRBD2|TRBJ2-7|TRBV7-2|-
CASSTTSGVQQYF
TGTGCCAGCAGCACAACTAGCGGCGTCCAGCAGTACTTC
>TRBD2|TRBJ2-7|TRBV12-3/TRBV12-4|-
CASSRAIAGGHEQYF
TGTGCCAGCAGTCGCGCTATAGCGGGGGGGCACGAGCAGTACTTC
>TRBD2|TRBJ2-5|TRBV2|-
CASSRGGSQETQYF
TGTGCCAGCAGCCGGGGGGGCAGCCAAGAGACCCAGTACTTC
>-|TRBJ1-2|TRBV10-3|-
CAIRDKALGGYTF
TGTGCCATCCGGGATAAAGCCCTCGGTGGCTACACCTTC
>-|TRBJ2-3|TRBV12-3/TRBV12-4|-
CASQLGFTDTQYF
TGTGCCAGTCAACTAGGGTTCACAGATACGCAGTATTTT
>TRBD2|TRBJ2-1|TRBV5-1|-
CASSGRGLAGPRYNEQFF
TGCGCCAGCAGCGGGAGGGGCCTAGCGGGGCCACGGTACAATGAGCAGTTCTTC
>-|TRBJ1-4|TRBV3-1|-
CASSRRGATNEKLFF
TGTGCCAGCAGTCGACGGGGTGCAACTAATGAAAAACTGTTTTTT
>-|TRBJ1-1|TRBV28|-
CASSLLLRSGMNTEAFF
TGTGCCAGCAGTTTACTTCTGAGGTCAGGGATGAACACTGAAGCTTTCTTT
>TRBD2|TRBJ2-1|TRBV29-1|-
CSGSPAGGVYNEQFF
TGCAGCGGTTCTCCAGCGGGGGGCGTCTACAATGAGCAGTTCTTC
>TRBD1|TRBJ2-7|TRBV3-1|-
CASRGQGVYEQYF
TGTGCCAGCAGGGGACAGGGTGTCTACGAGCAGTACTTC
>TRBD2|TRBJ2-5|TRBV2|-
CASSTRTSGQETQYF
TGTGCCAGCAGTACCAGGACTAGCGGCCAAGAGACCCAGTACTTC
>-|TRBJ2-5|TRBV3-1|-
CASSLPGHLQETQYF
TGTGCCAGCAGCCTCCCGGGACACCTTCAAGAGACCCAGTACTTC
>-|TRBJ1-1|TRBV5-1|-
CASSYGTSNTEAFF
TGCGCCAGCAGCTATGGGACATCTAACACTGAAGCTTTCTTT